This T cell receptor beta chain was sequenced during a study of blood T cell repertoires in COVID-19. Study-wide background: Whether acute or convalescent, the COVID-19 samples came from the United States, Italy and Spain.

Participant ages covered 18 to 89 years across around 25 US areas. Clones were sequenced by immunoSEQ multiplex PCR, and TCRdb holds only the in-frame ones, with some missing. The data contain about 230,000 clones, about 91% of them singletons. CDR3 length: 13 amino acids. The V gene's germline CDR1 is SGHTA and CDR2 FQGNSA. V shed 5 bases, J shed 10 bases, and the junction held 6 bases outside the gene matches. The sequenced sample was PBMCs or T cells enriched from blood (not recorded which). The rearrangement joins TRBV7-2 to TRBJ1-1; 11 positions match TRBD1. The receptor was derived from a woman in her forties with acute COVID-19. The CDR3, as DNA: TGTGCCAGCAGCAACGGACAGGGGGCGAGAGCTTTCTTT. Translation gives CASSNGQGARAFF.